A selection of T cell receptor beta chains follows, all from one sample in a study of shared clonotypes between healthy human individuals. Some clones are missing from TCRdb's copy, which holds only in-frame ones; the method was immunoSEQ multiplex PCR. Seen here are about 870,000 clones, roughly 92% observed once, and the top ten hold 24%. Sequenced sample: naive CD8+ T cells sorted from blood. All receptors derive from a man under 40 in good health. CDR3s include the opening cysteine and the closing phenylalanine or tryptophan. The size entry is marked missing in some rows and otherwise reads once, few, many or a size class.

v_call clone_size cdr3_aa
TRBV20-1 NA CSAAKGDEQFF
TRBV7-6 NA CASSLRTAPANTEAFF
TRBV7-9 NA CASSLPEGSNTEAFF
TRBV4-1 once CASSQEGAGGTTYEQYF
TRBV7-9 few CASSLGAGTDTQYF
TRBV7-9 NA CASSLAPAGGSYNEQFF
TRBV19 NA CASSTTGLSTDTQYF
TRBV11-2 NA CASSPGGRRDTNTEAFF
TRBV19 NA CASSVLDHTYEQYF
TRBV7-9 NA CASSLGDQPQHF
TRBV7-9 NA CASTPADHYEQYF
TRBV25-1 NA CASSEYGTATNEKLFF
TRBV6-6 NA CASSPIAGGSSYEQYF
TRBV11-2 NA CASSPPLGTEAFF
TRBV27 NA CASSLIGFKGHGYTF
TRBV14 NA CASRGTSGNSYNEQFF
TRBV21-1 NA CASSPIRGQWGDEQFF
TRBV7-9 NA CASSQTGTEAFF
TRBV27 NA CASSLKGPGELFF
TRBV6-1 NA CASSEWGLPNTGELFF